There are many counts of the clone carrying this T cell receptor (beta chain). Synthesis of cDNA was carried out by template-switch 5'RACE. The reaction used 10-nucleotide random UMIs. TCRdb re-called the 5' RACE reads through MiXCR, storing one row per CDR3 protein. The table has over 55,000 distinct CDR3 sequences, around 2.3% seen once. The sample originates from a study of neurological immune-mediated disorders. The CDR3 is made up of 15 amino acids. Germline V gene data show CDR1 as SGHRS and CDR2 as YFSETQ. Trimming cost V 0 bases and J 5 bases, with 11 bases left between them. PBMCs stored at -80 C, numbering 2 million, were the origin of the unsorted libraries.

The source material was PBMCs. The source is a man aged 45 to 65 with multiple sclerosis. The gene calls are TRBV5-1 and TRBJ1-4; D might be TRBD1 (6 bases). The CDR3 DNA reads TGCGCCAGCAGCTTGGCGGGGGCGGAGAATGAAAAACTGTTTTTT. Translated: CASSLAGAENEKLFF.